These T cell receptor beta chains were read from a single sample in a study of blood T cell repertoires in COVID-19. The protocol was immunoSEQ multiplex PCR, while the TCRdb copy is restricted to in-frame clones and leaves out a portion. The sample carries fewer than 300,000 clones, 80% to 85% recorded once. Sequencing used PBMCs or T cells enriched from blood (not recorded which). The receptors were gathered from a middle-aged man who had been exposed to COVID-19. Each CDR3 is given with its conserved first and last residue. Fields, in order: V gene, D gene, J gene, clone size, CDR3 protein, CDR3 DNA. A D gene is named only where the DNA matches it firmly. Clone size is given for some rows only: seen once, a few or many times, or a class if the clone is expanded.

v_gene: TRBV4-1; d_gene: TRBD1; j_gene: TRBJ2-7; abundance: .; CDR3aa: CASSQESQGIPYEQYF; CDR3nt: TGCGCCAGCAGCCAAGAATCACAGGGGATACCCTACGAGCAGTACTTC
v_gene: TRBV6-5; d_gene: .; j_gene: TRBJ1-1; abundance: .; CDR3aa: CASRITLNTEAFF; CDR3nt: TGTGCCAGCAGGATTACACTGAACACTGAAGCTTTCTTT
v_gene: TRBV5-1; d_gene: TRBD1; j_gene: TRBJ2-1; abundance: .; CDR3aa: CASSLGTGQNEQFF; CDR3nt: TGCGCCAGCAGCTTGGGGACAGGGCAGAATGAGCAGTTCTTC
v_gene: TRBV28; d_gene: TRBD1; j_gene: TRBJ1-2; abundance: .; CDR3aa: CASREDRRYGYTF; CDR3nt: TGTGCCAGCAGAGAGGACAGGAGATATGGCTACACCTTC
v_gene: TRBV13; d_gene: TRBD1; j_gene: TRBJ2-7; abundance: .; CDR3aa: CASSPRLGTGGNEQYF; CDR3nt: TGTGCCAGCAGCCCCCGCCTTGGGACAGGGGGCAACGAGCAGTACTTC
v_gene: TRBV6-5; d_gene: .; j_gene: TRBJ1-6; abundance: .; CDR3aa: CASSYTTGQTNSPLHF; CDR3nt: TGTGCCAGCAGTTACACGACAGGCCAAACTAATTCACCCCTCCACTTT
v_gene: TRBV11-3; d_gene: .; j_gene: TRBJ1-1; abundance: .; CDR3aa: CASSLPGNTEAFF; CDR3nt: TGTGCCAGCAGCTTGCCGGGAAACACTGAAGCTTTCTTT
v_gene: TRBV7-2; d_gene: .; j_gene: TRBJ1-5; abundance: .; CDR3aa: CASRADSNQPQHF; CDR3nt: TGTGCCAGCAGGGCCGATAGCAATCAGCCCCAGCATTTT
v_gene: TRBV7-9; d_gene: TRBD2; j_gene: TRBJ2-5; abundance: .; CDR3aa: CASNPGGETQYF; CDR3nt: TGTGCCAGCAACCCGGGAGGAGAGACCCAGTACTTC
v_gene: TRBV6-5; d_gene: .; j_gene: TRBJ1-5; abundance: .; CDR3aa: CASSYEALHF; CDR3nt: TGTGCCAGCAGTTACGAAGCCTTGCATTTT
v_gene: TRBV19; d_gene: TRBD1; j_gene: TRBJ1-2; abundance: .; CDR3aa: CASSPTRTGSNLANTF; CDR3nt: TGTGCCAGTAGTCCGACCAGGACAGGTAGTAATCTGGCTAACACCTTC
v_gene: TRBV7-3; d_gene: .; j_gene: TRBJ2-2; abundance: .; CDR3aa: CASSLTSRAGELFF; CDR3nt: TGTGCCAGCAGCTTAACGTCGAGGGCCGGGGAGCTGTTTTTT
v_gene: TRBV6-5; d_gene: .; j_gene: TRBJ2-7; abundance: .; CDR3aa: CASSYSSRLAYEQYF; CDR3nt: TGTGCCAGCAGTTACTCGAGCAGGTTGGCCTACGAGCAGTACTTC
v_gene: TRBV10-1; d_gene: TRBD1; j_gene: TRBJ1-6; abundance: .; CDR3aa: CASSEDRGSSPLHF; CDR3nt: TGCGCCAGCAGTGAGGACAGGGGCTCTTCACCCCTCCACTTT
v_gene: TRBV7-9; d_gene: .; j_gene: TRBJ1-4; abundance: .; CDR3aa: CASSLIDSRKLFF; CDR3nt: TGTGCCAGCAGCTTAATAGATTCGCGAAAACTGTTTTTT
v_gene: TRBV11-2; d_gene: TRBD1; j_gene: TRBJ2-7; abundance: .; CDR3aa: CASSPSPGGQGKKSYEQYF; CDR3nt: TGTGCCAGCAGTCCCTCTCCTGGGGGACAGGGCAAGAAATCCTACGAGCAGTACTTC
v_gene: TRBV30; d_gene: TRBD1; j_gene: TRBJ1-1; abundance: .; CDR3aa: CAWITQGHGEGAFF; CDR3nt: TGTGCCTGGATAACACAGGGGCATGGGGAAGGGGCTTTCTTT
v_gene: TRBV2; d_gene: TRBD1; j_gene: TRBJ2-7; abundance: .; CDR3aa: CASSVIQGAGEQYF; CDR3nt: TGTGCCAGCAGTGTAATCCAGGGGGCAGGCGAGCAGTACTTC
v_gene: TRBV7-2; d_gene: .; j_gene: TRBJ2-3; abundance: .; CDR3aa: CASSLGGTDTQYF; CDR3nt: TGTGCCAGCAGCTTAGGCGGGACAGATACGCAGTATTTT
v_gene: TRBV7-2; d_gene: TRBD1; j_gene: TRBJ2-3; abundance: .; CDR3aa: CASTPTSLAGGVDTQYF; CDR3nt: TGTGCCAGCACCCCCACCTCCCTGGCAGGGGGCGTAGATACGCAGTATTTT
v_gene: TRBV5-1; d_gene: TRBD2; j_gene: TRBJ2-1; abundance: once; CDR3aa: CASSAGTSGTGSYNEQFF; CDR3nt: TGCGCCAGCAGCGCCGGGACTAGCGGGACGGGCTCCTACAATGAGCAGTTCTTC
v_gene: TRBV28; d_gene: .; j_gene: TRBJ2-7; abundance: .; CDR3aa: CASSLRRERDYEQYF; CDR3nt: TGTGCCAGCAGTCTTCGACGGGAACGTGACTACGAGCAGTACTTC
v_gene: TRBV7-8; d_gene: .; j_gene: TRBJ1-4; abundance: .; CDR3aa: CASSWGVYATNEKLFF; CDR3nt: TGTGCCAGCAGCTGGGGGGTTTATGCAACTAATGAAAAACTGTTTTTT
v_gene: TRBV2; d_gene: TRBD1; j_gene: TRBJ1-5; abundance: .; CDR3aa: CATRQGAGSSNQPQHF; CDR3nt: TGTGCCACTCGACAGGGGGCAGGGTCGAGCAATCAGCCCCAGCATTTT
v_gene: TRBV19; d_gene: .; j_gene: TRBJ2-5; abundance: .; CDR3aa: CASSTLGAGGETQYF; CDR3nt: TGTGCCAGTAGTACCCTAGGGGCAGGTGGGGAGACCCAGTACTTC
v_gene: TRBV12-3/TRBV12-4; d_gene: .; j_gene: TRBJ1-5; abundance: .; CDR3aa: CASSSHIYQPQHF; CDR3nt: TGTGCCAGCAGTTCCCACATATATCAGCCCCAGCATTTT
v_gene: TRBV6-5; d_gene: TRBD1; j_gene: TRBJ1-5; abundance: .; CDR3aa: CASSGGTVHLGPQHF; CDR3nt: TGTGCCAGCAGCGGAGGGACAGTCCACCTTGGGCCCCAGCATTTT
v_gene: TRBV7-9; d_gene: .; j_gene: TRBJ2-1; abundance: few; CDR3aa: CASSLVLASYNEQFF; CDR3nt: TGTGCCAGCAGCTTAGTTTTGGCTTCCTACAATGAGCAGTTCTTC
v_gene: TRBV7-9; d_gene: TRBD1; j_gene: TRBJ2-5; abundance: .; CDR3aa: CASSPGQGVMETQYF; CDR3nt: TGTGCCAGCAGCCCGGGACAGGGGGTAATGGAGACCCAGTACTTC
v_gene: TRBV30; d_gene: .; j_gene: TRBJ1-2; abundance: .; CDR3aa: CAWSRDTLGDGYTF; CDR3nt: TGTGCCTGGAGCCGGGACACCCTGGGGGATGGCTACACCTTC
v_gene: TRBV5-1; d_gene: .; j_gene: TRBJ2-2; abundance: .; CDR3aa: CASSLGHSSPNTGELFF; CDR3nt: TGCGCCAGCAGCCTGGGACACTCAAGTCCAAACACCGGGGAGCTGTTTTTT
v_gene: TRBV29-1; d_gene: TRBD2; j_gene: TRBJ2-1; abundance: .; CDR3aa: CSVVTSVYNEQFF; CDR3nt: TGCAGCGTTGTGACTAGCGTCTACAATGAGCAGTTCTTC
v_gene: TRBV24-1; d_gene: .; j_gene: TRBJ2-5; abundance: .; CDR3aa: CATSDPNQETQYF; CDR3nt: TGTGCCACCAGTGATCCCAACCAAGAGACCCAGTACTTC
v_gene: TRBV24-1; d_gene: TRBD2; j_gene: TRBJ2-3; abundance: .; CDR3aa: CATAGTSSPTQYF; CDR3nt: TGTGCCACCGCCGGGACTAGCTCCCCTACGCAGTATTTT
v_gene: TRBV30; d_gene: TRBD2; j_gene: TRBJ2-1; abundance: .; CDR3aa: CAYSQREISNEQFF; CDR3nt: TGTGCCTACTCTCAGCGGGAGATAAGCAATGAGCAGTTCTTC
v_gene: TRBV7-9; d_gene: TRBD1; j_gene: TRBJ1-2; abundance: .; CDR3aa: CASSLAGGKLNTF; CDR3nt: TGTGCCAGCAGCTTAGCAGGGGGCAAGCTCAACACCTTC
v_gene: TRBV27; d_gene: TRBD1; j_gene: TRBJ2-3; abundance: .; CDR3aa: CASSYGTGGTDTQYF; CDR3nt: TGTGCCAGCAGTTACGGGACAGGGGGCACAGATACGCAGTATTTT
v_gene: TRBV7-8; d_gene: .; j_gene: TRBJ2-7; abundance: .; CDR3aa: CASSSFLDIYYEQYF; CDR3nt: TGTGCCAGCAGCTCTTTCCTCGACATATACTACGAGCAGTACTTC
v_gene: TRBV18; d_gene: .; j_gene: TRBJ2-5; abundance: .; CDR3aa: CASSSRPTGEETQYF; CDR3nt: TGTGCCAGCTCATCAAGACCGACAGGCGAAGAGACCCAGTACTTC
v_gene: TRBV30; d_gene: TRBD2; j_gene: TRBJ2-3; abundance: .; CDR3aa: CALSGIGTDTQYF; CDR3nt: TGTGCCCTGAGCGGGATCGGCACAGATACGCAGTATTTT
v_gene: TRBV5-1; d_gene: .; j_gene: TRBJ2-7; abundance: .; CDR3aa: CASSPTNTYEQYF; CDR3nt: TGCGCCAGCAGCCCCACTAATACCTACGAGCAGTACTTC
v_gene: TRBV4-1; d_gene: .; j_gene: TRBJ2-3; abundance: few; CDR3aa: CASSQGRTSSPDTQYF; CDR3nt: TGCGCCAGCAGCCAAGGGAGAACTAGTTCCCCAGATACGCAGTATTTT
v_gene: TRBV3-1/TRBV3-2; d_gene: .; j_gene: TRBJ2-5; abundance: .; CDR3aa: CASSQERSGTQYF; CDR3nt: TGTGCCAGCAGCCAAGAGAGGAGCGGGACCCAGTACTTC
v_gene: TRBV11-2; d_gene: TRBD1; j_gene: TRBJ2-1; abundance: .; CDR3aa: CASSGGDRGLHNEQFF; CDR3nt: TGTGCCAGCAGCGGTGGGGACAGGGGGCTACACAATGAGCAGTTCTTC
v_gene: TRBV28; d_gene: TRBD1; j_gene: TRBJ1-1; abundance: .; CDR3aa: CASSEDRGRNTEAFF; CDR3nt: TGTGCCAGCAGTGAGGACAGGGGAAGGAACACTGAAGCTTTCTTT
v_gene: TRBV9; d_gene: TRBD1; j_gene: TRBJ1-2; abundance: .; CDR3aa: CASSVGPLPGQEDGYTF; CDR3nt: TGTGCCAGCAGCGTAGGCCCACTTCCGGGACAGGAAGATGGCTACACCTTC
v_gene: TRBV28; d_gene: .; j_gene: TRBJ2-3; abundance: once; CDR3aa: CASSSRFTDTQYF; CDR3nt: TGTGCCAGCAGCAGCAGGTTTACAGATACGCAGTATTTT
v_gene: TRBV30; d_gene: .; j_gene: TRBJ2-3; abundance: .; CDR3aa: CATPGLNTDTQYF; CDR3nt: TGTGCGACACCGGGACTGAACACAGATACGCAGTATTTT
v_gene: TRBV7-9; d_gene: .; j_gene: TRBJ2-7; abundance: many; CDR3aa: CASSFGGWGPGSYEQYF; CDR3nt: TGTGCCAGCAGCTTCGGTGGGTGGGGGCCGGGCTCCTACGAGCAGTACTTC
v_gene: TRBV30; d_gene: .; j_gene: TRBJ2-6; abundance: .; CDR3aa: CAWSDLRGANVLTF; CDR3nt: TGTGCCTGGAGTGACCTACGGGGGGCCAACGTCCTGACTTTC
v_gene: TRBV5-1; d_gene: TRBD1; j_gene: TRBJ1-4; abundance: .; CDR3aa: CASRRGTGGVIGEKLFF; CDR3nt: TGCGCCAGCAGAAGAGGGACAGGGGGCGTTATAGGGGAAAAACTGTTTTTT
v_gene: TRBV6-5; d_gene: .; j_gene: TRBJ1-1; abundance: .; CDR3aa: CASSSQTGHTEAFF; CDR3nt: TGTGCCAGCAGTTCCCAAACAGGGCACACTGAAGCTTTCTTT
v_gene: TRBV30; d_gene: .; j_gene: TRBJ2-7; abundance: .; CDR3aa: CAWREAGSSYEQYF; CDR3nt: TGTGCCTGGAGAGAGGCGGGGAGCTCCTACGAGCAGTACTTC
v_gene: TRBV5-1; d_gene: .; j_gene: TRBJ1-5; abundance: .; CDR3aa: CASSLGQSQPQHF; CDR3nt: TGCGCCAGCAGCTTGGGACAGTCCCAGCCCCAGCATTTT